The 2 T cell receptor beta chains listed next were all sequenced from one sample in a study of T-cell memory formation after mild COVID-19. TCRdb re-called the 5' RACE reads with MiXCR, one entry per CDR3 protein. The sample includes around 130,000 distinct CDR3 sequences, more than 15% seen only once; the top ten take about 15%. Sequencing input: PBMCs or a T cell subset sorted from them (not recorded which). All receptors come from an adult woman who had mild COVID-19 (a few samples of this study predate the infection). Cell type and time point are not known.

The J gene is TRBJ2-1, the V gene TRBV7-3, with TRBD2 matching over 12 bases. V lost 7 bases to trimming and J lost 8 bases; unmatched junction nucleotides: 9. This CDR3 has 15 residues. Looked up from germline, CDR1 is SGHTA and CDR2 is FQGTGA. CDR3 sequence: CASKSGLAGYDEQFF. The CDR3 DNA reads as TGTGCCAGCAAATCCGGACTAGCGGGATACGATGAGCAGTTCTTC.

The sample holds a few counts of this clonotype. V and J are TRBV2 and TRBJ2-1; no clear D. V gave up 5 bases and J gave up 6 bases, with 5 bases separating them. The CDR3 runs to 11 residues. Germline V CDR1 and CDR2: SNHLY, FYNNEI. CDR3 sequence: CASSFPNEQFF. The CDR3, as DNA: TGTGCCAGCAGTTTTCCCAATGAGCAGTTCTTC. Full variable domain (remainder filled in from reference TRBV2 and TRBJ2-1): EPEVTQTPSHQVTQMGQEVILRCVPISNHLYFYWYRQILGQKVEFLVSFYNNEISEKSEIFDDQFSVERPDGSNFTLKIRSTKLEDSAMYFCASSFPNEQFFGPGTRLTVL.